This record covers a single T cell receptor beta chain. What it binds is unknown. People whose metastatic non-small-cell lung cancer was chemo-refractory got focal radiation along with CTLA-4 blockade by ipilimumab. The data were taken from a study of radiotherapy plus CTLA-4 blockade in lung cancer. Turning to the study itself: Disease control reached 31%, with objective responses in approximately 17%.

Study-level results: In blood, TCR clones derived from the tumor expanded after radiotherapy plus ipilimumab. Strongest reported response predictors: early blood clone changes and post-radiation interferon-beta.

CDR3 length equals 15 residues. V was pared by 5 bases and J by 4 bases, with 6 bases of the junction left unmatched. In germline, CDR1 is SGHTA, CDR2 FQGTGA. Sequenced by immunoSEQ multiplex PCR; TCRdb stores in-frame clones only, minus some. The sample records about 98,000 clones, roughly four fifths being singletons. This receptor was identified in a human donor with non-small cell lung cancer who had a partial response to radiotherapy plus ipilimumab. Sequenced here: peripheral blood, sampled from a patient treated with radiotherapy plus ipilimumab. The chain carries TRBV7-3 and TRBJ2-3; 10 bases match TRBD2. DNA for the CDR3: TGTGCCAGCAGCCAGAGCGGGAGGGCCCCAGATACGCAGTATTTT. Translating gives CASSQSGRAPDTQYF.